The source of this TCR beta chain is a study of T cell responses to AZD1222 COVID-19 vaccine. The data were produced by immunoSEQ multiplex PCR, yet TCRdb's version contains in-frame clones alone and is incomplete. The data hold approximately 120,000 clones, with roughly nine tenths observed a single time. The clonotype comes from an adult in good health. This material consisted of peripheral blood, taken on day 0 of AZD1222 vaccination.

The CDR3 bases are TGTGCCAGCAGTCGAGGACTAGCGGGCAATGAGCAGTTCTTC. As protein: CASSRGLAGNEQFF. The J gene is TRBJ2-1, the V gene TRBV6-6, with 11 nucleotides matching TRBD2. The CDR3 sequence is 14 residues long. The J segment lost 6 bases and the V segment lost 5 bases, leaving 3 bases of the junction unmatched. Germline assignment: CDR1 MNHNY and CDR2 SVGAGI (reference sequence).